These T cell receptor beta chains were read from a single sample in a study of shared clonotypes between healthy human individuals. Clones were sequenced by immunoSEQ multiplex PCR, and TCRdb holds only the in-frame ones, with some missing. Of 800,000 to 1,200,000 clones in the sample, roughly 74% were seen once. The sequenced material came from memory CD4+ T cells from PBMCs. These receptors came from a man in his late teens or twenties in good health. Some clones in this sample may be carry-over from other donors' samples. Each CDR3 is given with its conserved first and last residue. D genes are given only for firm matches. Size tells how often a clone was seen (once, few, many) or the class of an expanded clone, and some rows leave it out.

J,V,D,size,DNA,CDR3
TRBJ2-3,TRBV5-1,.,.,TGCGCCAGCAGACGCCCGGGGGCTATAAGCACAGATACGCAGTATTTT,CASRRPGAISTDTQYF
TRBJ2-6,TRBV30,.,.,TGTGCCCGCACTGGGGAGGCTGGGGCCAACGTCCTGACTTTC,CARTGEAGANVLTF
TRBJ2-5,TRBV5-4,TRBD2,.,TGTGCCAGCAGCCCTACTTGGGAGGGAGAGACCCAGTACTTC,CASSPTWEGETQYF
TRBJ2-1,TRBV29-1,TRBD1,.,TGCAGCGTAACCCCGGGACAGGGAGGGAACAATGAGCAGTTCTTC,CSVTPGQGGNNEQFF
TRBJ2-7,TRBV30,.,.,TGTGCCTGGAGTGTGCCTCCCCAGCTCTACGAGCAGTACTTC,CAWSVPPQLYEQYF
TRBJ2-7,TRBV5-1,.,.,TGCGCCAGCAGCTTGGGGGGCGCCGAATCCTACGAGCAGTACTTC,CASSLGGAESYEQYF
TRBJ2-7,TRBV11-2,.,few,TGTGCCAGCAGCTTACAACGGGCGAGGGAGCAGTACTTC,CASSLQRAREQYF
TRBJ2-1,TRBV27,TRBD2,.,TGTGCCAGCAGCCGAAAGCGGGACTCCTACAATGAGCAGTTCTTC,CASSRKRDSYNEQFF
TRBJ1-2,TRBV19,.,.,TGTGCCAGTAAATCGCGCGCGGGAGGTAGCTATGGCTACACCTTC,CASKSRAGGSYGYTF
TRBJ2-5,TRBV7-2,TRBD2,.,TGTGCCAGCAGCTTAGCGCCATTAGCGGGGACCCAGTACTTC,CASSLAPLAGTQYF
TRBJ2-7,TRBV7-2,.,.,TGTGCCAGCAGCTTAGACCGCTTCGCCTACGAGCAGTACTTC,CASSLDRFAYEQYF
TRBJ1-1,TRBV6-5,TRBD1,.,TGTGCCAGCATAAGAACAGGGGGCACGACTGAAGCTTTCTTT,CASIRTGGTTEAFF
TRBJ2-6,TRBV19,TRBD1,.,TGTGCCAGTAACAGGGGATACTCTGGGGCCAACGTCCTGACTTTC,CASNRGYSGANVLTF
TRBJ1-2,TRBV7-9,TRBD1,.,TGTGCCAGCTCACAGGGGTACTATGGCTACACCTTC,CASSQGYYGYTF
TRBJ2-1,TRBV30,.,.,TGTGCCTGGAGTCCCCGCACCAACAATGAGCAGTTCTTC,CAWSPRTNNEQFF
TRBJ2-3,TRBV4-1,.,.,TGCGCCAGCAGCCAAATTACGGGACGCAGCACAGATACGCAGTATTTT,CASSQITGRSTDTQYF
TRBJ2-3,TRBV18,.,.,TGTGCCAGCTCGGGCAGGGTCGCAGATACGCAGTATTTT,CASSGRVADTQYF
TRBJ2-3,TRBV19,.,.,TGTGCCAGTAGTATAAGGCGGCCAGGAGGCACAGATACGCAGTATTTT,CASSIRRPGGTDTQYF
TRBJ2-5,TRBV7-6,.,.,TGTGCCAGCAGCTTAGTATCTGCCCAGGGAGAAGAGACCCAGTACTTC,CASSLVSAQGEETQYF
TRBJ2-3,TRBV4-3,TRBD1,.,TGCGCCAGCAGCGCGGACAGGGGGCGTACAGATACGCAGTATTTT,CASSADRGRTDTQYF
TRBJ1-3,TRBV11-2,TRBD1,many,TGTGCCAGCAGCTTGACAGGGGCTGGAAACACCATATATTTT,CASSLTGAGNTIYF
TRBJ2-1,TRBV4-1,.,once,TGCGCCAGCAGCCAATCCGCGAGCGGATACAATGAGCAGTTCTTC,CASSQSASGYNEQFF
TRBJ2-1,TRBV10-3,.,few,TGTGCCATCAGTGAACGCCCAGCCGGGAGCCTCGATGAGCAGTTCTTC,CAISERPAGSLDEQFF
TRBJ2-5,TRBV5-3,.,.,TGTGCCAGAAGCTGTGCAGGAGGGCGGAATTCAAAAGAGGGGATGGAGACCCAGTACTTC,CARSCAGGRNSKEGMETQYF
TRBJ1-3,TRBV5-1,.,.,TGCGCCAGCAGCATGACAACTGGGGCGAATACCATATATTTT,CASSMTTGANTIYF
TRBJ2-7,TRBV28,.,once,TGTGCCAGCAGAGTTTACGGAAGGGGAATCGACGAGCAGTACTTC,CASRVYGRGIDEQYF
TRBJ1-5,TRBV28,.,.,TGTACCTCGGGAGGGTACAGCAATCAGCCCCAGCATTTT,CTSGGYSNQPQHF
TRBJ2-2,TRBV5-1,.,.,TGCGCCAGCAGCCCGGGGACTGGGAACACCGGGGAGCTGTTTTTT,CASSPGTGNTGELFF
TRBJ1-4,TRBV28,.,.,TGTGCCAGCAGTTTGGTAGGGGTACGTAATGAAAAACTGTTTTTT,CASSLVGVRNEKLFF